These 24 T cell receptor beta chains originate from one sample sequenced in a study of Ad26.COV2.S vaccination and SARS-CoV-2 variants. Produced via immunoSEQ multiplex PCR; TCRdb's table is partial and in-frame only. The sample shows more than 400,000 clones, roughly 88% of them seen only once. Regarding treatment: roughly 19 received Ad26.COV2.S at low or high dose, single or two shots; 5 received placebo; per-sample allocation not given. Material that was analyzed had been drawn on day 63 after the first vaccine or placebo injection. This specimen consisted of peripheral blood, obtained in a trial of Ad26.COV2.S vaccine versus placebo. The receptors were gathered from a person aged 18-60 years who received the Ad26.COV2.S COVID-19 vaccine or a placebo.

This chain links TRBV28 with TRBJ1-3; D ambiguous. This CDR3 region has 16 residues. Germline-derived CDR1 and CDR2 are MDHEN and SYDVKM. The germline V and J ends were trimmed by 2 bases and 4 bases, with 15 bases remaining between them. The CDR3 sequence is CASSLIGSALGNTIYF. In nucleotides, the CDR3 is TGTGCCAGCAGTTTAATAGGGTCAGCACTGGGAAACACCATATATTTT.

The gene calls are TRBV6-5 and TRBJ2-7, with 7 bases aligning to TRBD2. The trim removed 6 bases at V and 1 base at J, leaving 6 bases unmatched. Germline-derived CDR1 and CDR2 are MNHEY and SVGAGI. This CDR3 spans 14 amino acids. CDR3 loop: CASSLERGSYEQYF. The CDR3 DNA follows: TGTGCCAGCAGCTTGGAGCGGGGTTCCTACGAGCAGTACTTC.

This chain uses TRBV5-5 with TRBJ2-1; no definite D call. The V and J ends lost 0 bases and 2 bases respectively, with 9 bases between them. Germline CDR1 reads SGHKS; CDR2 reads YYEKEE (reference sequence). The CDR3 extends over 15 amino acids. The DNA for the CDR3 is TGTGCCAGCAGCTTGGTTCGCGCCACCTACAATGAGCAGTTCTTC. Amino acids: CASSLVRATYNEQFF.

This rearrangement joins TRBV28 to TRBJ1-5; weak D call: TRBD1 (5 bases). CDR3 size: 14 residues. Germline V gives CDR1 MDHEN, CDR2 SYDVKM. Trimming took 6 bases from V and 1 from J, leaving 10 bases between them. CDR3 region: CASRGGPSNQPQHF. The CDR3 DNA reads TGTGCCAGCAGGGGGGGTCCGAGCAATCAGCCCCAGCATTTT.

V is TRBV9 and J is TRBJ1-6; 7 nucleotides align to TRBD1. The CDR3 loop spans 15 amino acids. The trim removed 4 bases at V and 10 bases at J, leaving 11 bases unmatched. Germline V CDR1 and CDR2: SGDLS, YYNGEE. The DNA for the CDR3 is TGTGCCAGCAGCTCCGAGACAGGGATAGAATCACCCCTCCACTTT. Its protein is CASSSETGIESPLHF. Variable domain in full (rest from reference TRBV9 and TRBJ1-6): DSGVTQTPKHLITATGQRVTLRCSPRSGDLSVYWYQQSLDQGLQFLIQYYNGEERAKGNILERFSAQQFPDLHSELNLSSLELGDSALYFCASSSETGIESPLHFGNGTRLTVT.

V gene TRBV7-3 combines with J gene TRBJ2-1; TRBD2 matches at 7 bases. The CDR3 covers 14 residues. The ends lost 5 bases at V and 10 bases at J; junction bases unmatched: 11. Germline V gene sequence: CDR1 SGHTA, CDR2 FQGTGA. CDR3 protein: CASSVQGGRIEQFF. The CDR3 bases are TGTGCCAGCAGCGTTCAGGGAGGGCGGATCGAGCAGTTCTTC.

Here the CDR3 reads CASSYFQNTEAFF. As DNA, the CDR3 is TGTGCCAGCAGTTATTTTCAGAACACTGAAGCTTTCTTT. The chain has TRBV6-2 or TRBV6-3 and TRBJ1-1; D not resolved. CDR1 and CDR2 from the germline V gene are MNHEY and SVGEGT. V was trimmed by 3 bases and J by 1 base, leaving 6 bases between them. CDR3 length: 13 amino acids.

The chain carries TRBV27 and TRBJ2-7, with 14 bases lining up with TRBD2. Germline CDR1 and CDR2: MNHEY and SMNVEV (reference sequence). CDR3 length: 15 amino acids. J was trimmed by 7 bases and V by 4 bases; bases with no gene match: 6. CDR3 sequence reads: CASSYGTSGSSEQYF. The CDR3 DNA sequence: TGTGCCAGCAGTTATGGGACTAGCGGGAGTAGTGAGCAGTACTTC.

This chain links TRBV15 with TRBJ1-5, with 7 bases fitting TRBD1. V lost 0 bases to trimming and J lost 6 bases; unmatched junction nucleotides: 11. CDR1 and CDR2 (germline): LNHNV, YYDKDF (reference sequence). The CDR3 spans 17 residues. The CDR3 here is CATSRDPQVQGGQPQHF. CDR3 DNA sequence: TGTGCCACCAGCAGAGATCCCCAAGTCCAGGGGGGTCAGCCCCAGCATTTT.

The chain couples TRBV5-6 to TRBJ1-1, with 9 positions matching TRBD1. Trimming at V came to 1 base and at J to 6 bases, leaving 4 bases not matched to a gene. Germline V lookup: CDR1 SGHDT, CDR2 YYEEEE. CDR3 size: 14 residues. The CDR3 bases are TGTGCCAGCAGCTTGCGGGACAGGGCCGCTGAAGCTTTCTTT. Protein sequence: CASSLRDRAAEAFF.

The rearrangement uses TRBV11-1 and TRBJ2-1, with 9 nucleotides matching TRBD2. This CDR3 comprises 15 residues. Germline CDR1 SGHAT, CDR2 FQDESV (reference sequence). V was clipped by 6 bases and J by 7 bases; unmatched bases: 10. CDR3 bases: TGTGCCAGCAGTCCGATAGCGGGAGAGGGGAATGAGCAGTTCTTC. It encodes CASSPIAGEGNEQFF.

The sample holds one count of this clone. CDR3 amino acids: CASSPPRSWNEQFF. Written as DNA, the CDR3 is TGTGCCAGCAGCCCCCCTAGATCTTGGAATGAGCAGTTCTTC. The V and J genes are TRBV7-9 and TRBJ2-1, with D uncertain. The germline V and J ends were trimmed by 5 bases and 7 bases, with 15 bases remaining between them. There are 14 residues in the CDR3. Germline V gene sequence: CDR1 SEHNR, CDR2 FQNEAQ (reference sequence).

The genes are TRBV19 and TRBJ2-2; TRBD2 is a possible D gene (5 bases). The germline V gene has CDR1 LNHDA and CDR2 SQIVND (reference sequence). Trimming removed 9 bases from V and 0 bases from J, with 17 bases in between. The CDR3 loop spans 16 amino acids. Written as DNA, the CDR3 is TGTGCCAGCAAGTCTCAGGATAGCGCGAACACCGGGGAGCTGTTTTTT. As protein: CASKSQDSANTGELFF. The full variable domain, its missing parts supplied by reference TRBV19 and TRBJ2-2, is DGGITQSPKYLFRKEGQNVTLSCEQNLNHDAMYWYRQDPGQGLRLIYYSQIVNDFQKGDIAEGYSVSREKKESFPLTVTSAQKNPTAFYLCASKSQDSANTGELFFGEGSRLTVL.

V gene TRBV4-3 combines with J gene TRBJ2-1, with 8 nucleotides matching TRBD2. The V and J ends lost 0 bases and 7 bases, in that order; junction bases with no gene match: 8. Germline V lookup: CDR1 LGHNA, CDR2 YSLEER. This CDR3 comprises 16 residues. The DNA for the CDR3 is TGCGCCAGCAGCCAAGATTTTAGCGGGGCCTTTAATGAGCAGTTCTTC. Translation gives CASSQDFSGAFNEQFF.

Only one count was recorded for this clone. This chain joins TRBV4-1 and TRBJ2-7, with 12 bases lining up with TRBD2. J gave up 2 bases and V 0 bases, and 5 bases lay outside the gene matches. CDR3 size: 17 residues. Germline V CDR1 and CDR2: MGHRA, YSYEKL. CDR3 nucleotide sequence: TGCGCCAGCAGCCAAGATCGAACTAGCGGGAGGCCCTACGAGCAGTACTTC. Protein product: CASSQDRTSGRPYEQYF.

The V call is TRBV11-2, the J call TRBJ2-7, with 13 bases matching TRBD2. The CDR3 length is 16 residues. The germline V gene has CDR1 SGHAT and CDR2 FQNNGV. V dropped 3 bases and J dropped 5; count of bases not matched to a gene: 7. The CDR3 DNA follows: TGTGCCAGCAGCTTCCCCATGGGACTAGCGGGACACGAGCAGTACTTC. It encodes CASSFPMGLAGHEQYF.

V and J are TRBV7-2 and TRBJ1-2; 7 bases align to TRBD1. Germline loops: CDR1 SGHTA, CDR2 FQGNSA. The ends lost 5 bases at V and 0 bases at J; junction bases unmatched: 6. The CDR3 runs to 15 residues. CDR3 DNA: TGTGCCAGCAGCACCCCCGGGACAGCTAACTATGGCTACACCTTC. Protein product: CASSTPGTANYGYTF. Together with reference TRBV7-2 and TRBJ1-2, the CDR3 gives the full variable domain: GAGVSQSPSNKVTEKGKDVELRCDPISGHTALYWYRQSLGQGLEFLIYFQGNSAPDKSGLPSDRFSAERTGGSVSTLTIQRTQQEDSAVYLCASSTPGTANYGYTFGSGTRLTVV.

J is TRBJ2-7 and V is TRBV7-2; D unresolved. This CDR3 contains 14 residues. CDR1 is SGHTA, CDR2 FQGNSA, per germline. Trimming took off 2 bases at V and 12 bases at J, with 20 bases between the two ends. CDR3 sequence (DNA): TGTGCCAGCAGCTTACGTAGATGGCCAGCCCTCCCGTACTTC. Encoded protein: CASSLRRWPALPYF.

V gene TRBV7-6 combines with J gene TRBJ2-1; 7 nucleotides align to TRBD1. V lost 5 bases and J lost 2; bases outside the gene matches: 9. CDR3 size: 16 residues. Germline V gene data show CDR1 as SGHVS and CDR2 as FNYEAQ. Here the CDR3 DNA reads TGTGCCAGCAGCACCCGACAGGGTCAACCCTACAATGAGCAGTTCTTC. Translating gives CASSTRQGQPYNEQFF.

V usage is TRBV7-9 and J usage is TRBJ2-3; D is unclear. The V gene's germline CDR1 is SEHNR and CDR2 FQNEAQ (reference sequence). Between the trimmed V and J ends, which lost 1 base and 11 bases, there was a span of 10 bases. The CDR3 spans 12 residues. CDR3 nucleotides: TGTGCCAGCAGCTTAGGGGCTTCGAGGCAGTATTTT. As protein: CASSLGASRQYF. Variable domain in full (rest from reference TRBV7-9 and TRBJ2-3): DTGVSQNPRHKITKRGQNVTFRCDPISEHNRLYWYRQTLGQGPEFLTYFQNEAQLEKSRLLSDRFSAERPKGSFSTLEIQRTEQGDSAMYLCASSLGASRQYFGPGTRLTVL.

CDR3 loop: CASCRGRAHEQYF. The CDR3, as DNA: TGTGCCAGTTGCAGGGGCAGGGCACACGAGCAGTACTTC. This chain connects TRBV12-3 or TRBV12-4 to TRBJ2-7, with D possibly TRBD1 on 6 matching bases. Trimming pared 9 bases from V and 5 bases from J, leaving 17 bases between. The CDR3 contains 13 residues.

The count of this clone is one. The sample contains more than one DNA sequence encoding this CDR3. V gene TRBV28 combines with J gene TRBJ2-1; TRBD1 agrees at 8 bases. The CDR3 is 16 amino acids. Germline V CDR1 and CDR2: MDHEN, SYDVKM. Unmatched junction bases numbered 4, after V lost 2 bases and J lost 1 base. The CDR3 region has the DNA TGTGCCAGCAGTTTAGCAGGGGGCCCTTCCTACAATGAGCAGTTCTTC. Residues: CASSLAGGPSYNEQFF.

The chain couples TRBV5-4 to TRBJ1-1; no firm D call. CDR1 and CDR2 from the germline V gene are SGHNT and YYREEE (reference sequence). The CDR3 has 15 amino acids. V was shortened by 6 bases and J by 4 bases, with 19 bases between the two germline ends. The DNA for the CDR3 is TGTGCCAGCACCCTAACACCGAGCGTGGTCACTGAAGCTTTCTTT. The encoded protein is CASTLTPSVVTEAFF.

The chain recombines TRBV6-2 or TRBV6-3 with TRBJ2-5, with 7 positions matching TRBD1. This CDR3 contains 14 residues. Germline assignment: CDR1 MNHEY and CDR2 SVGEGT. V lost 5 bases and J lost 3; bases outside the gene matches: 6. The CDR3 DNA sequence: TGTGCCAGCAGTCAAAGGGACAGAAAAGAGACCCAGTACTTC. Amino acid sequence: CASSQRDRKETQYF.